The 11 T cell receptor beta chains reported below all come from one sample, sequenced in a study of CD8+ T cells in alopecia areata. The authors extracted RNA and reverse transcribed it into cDNA as the sequencing template. TCRdb keeps only in-frame clones here, not all; method: immunoSEQ multiplex PCR. Seen here are around 200,000 clones, roughly 65% observed once, and the top ten hold over 1.5%. This specimen was CD4+ T cells sorted from blood, taken at week 0. The receptor source for this set is a human donor with alopecia areata.

The chain couples TRBV20-1 to TRBJ2-5; 8 bases agree with TRBD1. There are 11 residues in the CDR3. CDR1 and CDR2 from the germline V gene are DFQATT and SNEGSKA (reference sequence). The CDR3 loop is CSPQGGETQYF. The CDR3 DNA follows: TGCAGCCCACAGGGGGGAGAGACCCAGTACTTC.

The rearrangement uses TRBV6-5 and TRBJ2-2; D gene ambiguous. V shed 0 bases and J shed 10 bases, with 6 bases lying between them. CDR3 length: 12 amino acids. CDR1 and CDR2 (germline): MNHEY, SVGAGI. In DNA, the CDR3 is TGTGCCAGCAGTTACTCCGCCGAGGAGCTGTTTTTT. Protein sequence: CASSYSAEELFF.

The table lists this clone with a few counts. The chain is built from TRBV4-3 and TRBJ2-5, with D tentatively TRBD2 (5 bases). The CDR3 is made up of 14 amino acids. CDR1 LGHNA and CDR2 YSLEER come from the germline V gene. V lost 3 bases to trimming and J lost 5 bases, with 13 bases between them. CDR3 sequence reads: CASSHKTGLETQYF. The CDR3 nucleotides read TGCGCCAGCAGCCACAAAACGGGGTTGGAGACCCAGTACTTC.

The chain links TRBV27 to TRBJ2-6, with D unresolved. CDR1 and CDR2 from the germline V gene are MNHEY and SMNVEV (reference sequence). V was pared by 7 bases and J by 4 bases, with 8 bases between. There are 13 residues in the CDR3. The CDR3 sequence is CASTSAGANVLTF. CDR3 bases: TGTGCCAGCACCAGTGCCGGGGCCAACGTCCTGACTTTC. The whole variable domain, filled in from reference TRBV27 and TRBJ2-6, reads EAQVTQNPRYLITVTGKKLTVTCSQNMNHEYMSWYRQDPGLGLRQIYYSMNVEVTDKGDVPEGYKVSRKEKRNFPLILESPSPNQTSLYFCASTSAGANVLTFGAGSRLTVL.

In its sample, this clone was seen a few times. This chain uses TRBV25-1 with TRBJ2-7, with a tentative D call TRBD2 (6 bases). In germline, CDR1 is MGHDK, CDR2 SYGVNS. V was trimmed by 1 base and J by 3 bases, leaving 13 bases between them. This CDR3 is built from 15 residues. The CDR3 sequence: CASSESGSGFYEQYF. The CDR3 DNA is TGTGCCAGCAGTGAATCGGGTAGCGGATTCTACGAGCAGTACTTC.

This clone was recorded a few times. The CDR3: CASCRTGTGYEQYF. The CDR3 region has the DNA TGTGCCAGCTGTCGAACCGGGACAGGCTACGAGCAGTACTTC. J is TRBJ2-7 and V is TRBV19; 8 nucleotides match TRBD1. With 9 bases clipped from V and 3 bases from J, the junction kept 10 bases outside the gene matches. CDR1 LNHDA and CDR2 SQIVND come from the germline V gene (reference sequence). The CDR3 sequence is 14 residues long.

This sequence joins TRBV29-1 and TRBJ2-1; D might be TRBD1 (6 bases). The V end was cut by 3 bases, the J end by 0 bases, with 9 bases between. Germline V lookup: CDR1 SQVTM, CDR2 ANQGSEA. The CDR3 is 14 amino acids. CDR3: CSVDWTASYNEQFF. The CDR3 DNA sequence: TGCAGCGTTGATTGGACAGCCTCCTACAATGAGCAGTTCTTC.

The CDR3: CSVVGFSYEQYF. The CDR3 nucleotides read TGCAGCGTTGTCGGCTTCTCCTACGAGCAGTACTTC. The J gene is TRBJ2-7, the V gene TRBV29-1, with no clear D. Germline V lookup: CDR1 SQVTM, CDR2 ANQGSEA. Trimming removed 4 bases at V and 0 bases at J, with 7 bases between. This CDR3 region has 12 residues.

On this clone itself: Other DNA sequences in the same sample also yield this CDR3. The J gene is TRBJ2-4, the V gene TRBV7-2, with TRBD1 identical over 9 bases. The germline V gene encodes CDR1 SGHTA and CDR2 FQGNSA. V trimming: 4 bases; J trimming: 5 bases; junction bases outside the gene matches: 0. The CDR3 is 13 amino acids. CDR3 nucleotides: TGTGCCAGCAGCTACAGGGGGCAAAACATTCAGTACTTC. Translation: CASSYRGQNIQYF.

The gene calls are TRBV2 and TRBJ1-2; TRBD1 is a possible D gene (6 bases). Germline CDR1 SNHLY, CDR2 FYNNEI. The length of the CDR3 is 13 residues. The ends were cut back, 7 bases at V and 7 bases at J, with 16 bases in the middle. This chain's CDR3 is CASNLGGVSGYTF. DNA for the CDR3: TGTGCCAGCAATTTGGGGGGCGTATCTGGCTACACCTTC.

The J gene is TRBJ1-2, the V gene TRBV2; 7 bases align to TRBD1. Germline loops: CDR1 SNHLY, CDR2 FYNNEI. There are 15 residues in the CDR3. Losses at the gene ends were 7 bases for V and 0 bases for J; bases not matched to a gene: 8. CDR3 sequence reads: CASTKDDRANYGYTF. Here the CDR3 DNA reads TGTGCCAGCACCAAAGACGACAGGGCTAACTATGGCTACACCTTC.